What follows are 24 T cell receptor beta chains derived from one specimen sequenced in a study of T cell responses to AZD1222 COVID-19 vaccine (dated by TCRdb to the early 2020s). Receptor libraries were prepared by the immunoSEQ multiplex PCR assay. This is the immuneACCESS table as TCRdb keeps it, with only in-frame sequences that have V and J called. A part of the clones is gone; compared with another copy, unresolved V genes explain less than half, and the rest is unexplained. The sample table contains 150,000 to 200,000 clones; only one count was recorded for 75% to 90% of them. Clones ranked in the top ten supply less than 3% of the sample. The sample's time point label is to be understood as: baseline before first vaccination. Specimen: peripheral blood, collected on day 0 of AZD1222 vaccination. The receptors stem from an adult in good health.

The CDR3 nucleotides read TGTGCCAGCAGGGGGACAGGGGTGGCCGGGGGGTTTCTTAGCAATCAGCCCCAGCATTTT. Translation: CASRGTGVAGGFLSNQPQHF. The V call is TRBV2, the J call TRBJ1-5; 10 positions match TRBD1. Trimming cost V 6 bases and J 0 bases; bases outside gene matches: 17. The germline V gene has CDR1 SNHLY and CDR2 FYNNEI. The CDR3 has 20 amino acids.

The CDR3 sequence: CASKGQANTEAFF. The CDR3 DNA follows: TGTGCCAGCAAGGGACAGGCGAACACTGAAGCTTTCTTT. This sequence joins TRBV14 and TRBJ1-1; 8 bases map to TRBD1. Losses at the gene ends were 7 bases for V and 1 base for J; bases not matched to a gene: 2. The CDR3 extends over 13 amino acids. CDR1 SGHDN and CDR2 FVKESK come from the germline V gene.

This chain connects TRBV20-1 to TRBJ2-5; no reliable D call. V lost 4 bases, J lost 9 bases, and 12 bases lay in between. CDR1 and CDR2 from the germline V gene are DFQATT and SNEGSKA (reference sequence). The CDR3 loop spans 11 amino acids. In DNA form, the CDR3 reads TGCAGTGCTAATGTAAATAACCCCCAGTACTTC. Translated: CSANVNNPQYF.

This chain's CDR3 is CASDRPNTEAFF. CDR3 bases: TGTGCCTCGGACAGACCGAACACTGAAGCTTTCTTT. This chain uses TRBV6-5 with TRBJ1-1; D is perhaps TRBD1 (6 bases). V was trimmed by 11 bases and J by 1 base, leaving 11 bases between them. The CDR3 sequence is 12 residues long. Germline CDR1 and CDR2: MNHEY and SVGAGI.

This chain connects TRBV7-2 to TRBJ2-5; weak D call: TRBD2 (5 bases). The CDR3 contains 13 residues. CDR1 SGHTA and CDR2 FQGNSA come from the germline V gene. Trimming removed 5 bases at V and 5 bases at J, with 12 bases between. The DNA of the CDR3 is TGTGCCAGCAGCATAGACCGGGGTGAGACCCAGTACTTC. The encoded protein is CASSIDRGETQYF.

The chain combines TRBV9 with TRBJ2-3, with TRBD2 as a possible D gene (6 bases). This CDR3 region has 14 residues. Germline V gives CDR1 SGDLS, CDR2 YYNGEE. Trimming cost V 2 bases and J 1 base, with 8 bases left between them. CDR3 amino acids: CASSVEGRTDTQYF. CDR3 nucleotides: TGTGCCAGCAGCGTGGAGGGGCGCACAGATACGCAGTATTTT.

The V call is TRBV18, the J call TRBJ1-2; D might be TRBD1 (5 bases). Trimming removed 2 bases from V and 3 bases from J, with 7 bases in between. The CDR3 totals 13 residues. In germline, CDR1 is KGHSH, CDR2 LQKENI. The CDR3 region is CASSPDSDYGYTF. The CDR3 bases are TGTGCCAGCTCACCAGACAGTGACTATGGCTACACCTTC.

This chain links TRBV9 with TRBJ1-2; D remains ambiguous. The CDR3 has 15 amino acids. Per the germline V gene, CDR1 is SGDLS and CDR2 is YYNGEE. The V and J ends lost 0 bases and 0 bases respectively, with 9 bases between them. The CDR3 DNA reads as TGTGCCAGCAGCGTAGCGTTGGGCTCTAACTATGGCTACACCTTC. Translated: CASSVALGSNYGYTF.

For the CDR3, the DNA is TGTGCCAGCAGTAGAACGACAGGGGCTGGCGAAAAACTGTTTTTT. Protein product: CASSRTTGAGEKLFF. The rearrangement links TRBV6-5 to TRBJ1-4, with 8 bases lining up with TRBD1. Germline V gives CDR1 MNHEY, CDR2 SVGAGI. V lost 5 bases, J lost 8 bases, and 10 bases stayed unmatched. CDR3 size: 15 residues.

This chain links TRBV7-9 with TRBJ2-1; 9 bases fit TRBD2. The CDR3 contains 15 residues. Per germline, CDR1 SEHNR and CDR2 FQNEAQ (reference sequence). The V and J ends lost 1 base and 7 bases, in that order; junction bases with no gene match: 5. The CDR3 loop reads CASSLGSGSDNEQFF. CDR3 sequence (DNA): TGTGCCAGCAGCTTAGGTAGCGGGAGTGATAATGAGCAGTTCTTC. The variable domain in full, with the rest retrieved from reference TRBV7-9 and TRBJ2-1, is DTGVSQNPRHKITKRGQNVTFRCDPISEHNRLYWYRQTLGQGPEFLTYFQNEAQLEKSRLLSDRFSAERPKGSFSTLEIQRTEQGDSAMYLCASSLGSGSDNEQFFGPGTRLTVL.

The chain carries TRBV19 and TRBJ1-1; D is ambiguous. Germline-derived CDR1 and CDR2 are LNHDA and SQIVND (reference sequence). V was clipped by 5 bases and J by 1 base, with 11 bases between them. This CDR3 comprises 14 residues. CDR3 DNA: TGTGCCAGTAGTTGGTCCGGGTCGAACACTGAAGCTTTCTTT. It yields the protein CASSWSGSNTEAFF.

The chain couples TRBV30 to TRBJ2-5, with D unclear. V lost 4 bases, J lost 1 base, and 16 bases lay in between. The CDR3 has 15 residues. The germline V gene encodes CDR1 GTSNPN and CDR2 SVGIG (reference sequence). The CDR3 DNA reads TGTGCCTGGATGGTTTGGGGATCGCCCCAAGAGACCCAGTACTTC. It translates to CAWMVWGSPQETQYF.

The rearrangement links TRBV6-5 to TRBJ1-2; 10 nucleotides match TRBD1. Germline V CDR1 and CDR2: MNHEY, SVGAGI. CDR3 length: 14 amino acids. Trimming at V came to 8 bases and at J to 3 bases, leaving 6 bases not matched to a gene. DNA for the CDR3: TGTGCCAGCGCTCTAGGGACAGGGGACTATGGCTACACCTTC. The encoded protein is CASALGTGDYGYTF.

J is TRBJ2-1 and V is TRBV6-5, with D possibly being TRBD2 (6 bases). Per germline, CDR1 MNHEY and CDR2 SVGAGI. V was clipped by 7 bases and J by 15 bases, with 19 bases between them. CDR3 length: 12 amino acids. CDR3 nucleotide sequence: TGTGCCAGCAAGCTAGGGACTCGGGCGATGTTCTTC. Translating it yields CASKLGTRAMFF.

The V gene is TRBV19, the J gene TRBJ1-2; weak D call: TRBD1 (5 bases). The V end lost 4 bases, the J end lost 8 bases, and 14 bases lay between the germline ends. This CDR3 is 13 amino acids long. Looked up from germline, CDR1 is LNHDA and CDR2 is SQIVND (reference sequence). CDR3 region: CASSKFTRDGYTF. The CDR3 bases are TGTGCCAGTAGTAAGTTCACCAGGGACGGCTACACCTTC.

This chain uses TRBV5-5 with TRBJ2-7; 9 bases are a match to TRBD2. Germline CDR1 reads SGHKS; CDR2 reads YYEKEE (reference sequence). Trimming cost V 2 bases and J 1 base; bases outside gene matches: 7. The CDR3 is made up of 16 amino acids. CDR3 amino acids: CASSFLGREGSYEQYF. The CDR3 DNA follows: TGTGCCAGCAGCTTCTTAGGGCGGGAGGGTTCCTACGAGCAGTACTTC.

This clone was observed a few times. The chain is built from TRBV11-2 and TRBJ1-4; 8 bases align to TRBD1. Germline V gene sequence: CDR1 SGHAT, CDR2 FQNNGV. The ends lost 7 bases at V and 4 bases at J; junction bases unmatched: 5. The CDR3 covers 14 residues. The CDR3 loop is CASTRTGLNEKLFF. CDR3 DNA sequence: TGTGCCAGCACCAGGACAGGGCTTAATGAAAAACTGTTTTTT.

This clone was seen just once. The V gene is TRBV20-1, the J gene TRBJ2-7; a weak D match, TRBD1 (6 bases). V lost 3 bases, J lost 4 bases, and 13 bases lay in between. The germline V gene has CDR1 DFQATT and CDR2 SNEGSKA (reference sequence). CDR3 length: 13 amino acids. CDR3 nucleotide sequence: TGCAGTGCTAGTGCGTTTACAGGGTACGAGCAGTACTTC. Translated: CSASAFTGYEQYF.

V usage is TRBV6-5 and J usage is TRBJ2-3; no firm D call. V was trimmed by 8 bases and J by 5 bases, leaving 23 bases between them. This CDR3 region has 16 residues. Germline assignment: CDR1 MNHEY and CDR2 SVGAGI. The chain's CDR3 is CASRLHGKAKGDTQYF. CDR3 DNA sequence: TGTGCCAGCCGTTTACACGGCAAAGCAAAGGGAGATACGCAGTATTTT.

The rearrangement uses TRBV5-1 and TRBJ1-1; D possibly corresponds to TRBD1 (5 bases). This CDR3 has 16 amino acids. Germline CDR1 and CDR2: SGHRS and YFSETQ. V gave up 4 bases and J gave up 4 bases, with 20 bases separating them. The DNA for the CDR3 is TGCGCCAGCAGCGCAACCTCCAGGGACGTAGGCACTGAAGCTTTCTTT. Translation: CASSATSRDVGTEAFF.

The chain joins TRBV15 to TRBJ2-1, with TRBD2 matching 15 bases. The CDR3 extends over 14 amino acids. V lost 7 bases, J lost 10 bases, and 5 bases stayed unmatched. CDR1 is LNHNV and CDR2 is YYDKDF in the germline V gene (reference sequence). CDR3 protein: CATMGLAGGREQFF. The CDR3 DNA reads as TGTGCCACCATGGGACTAGCGGGAGGTAGGGAGCAGTTCTTC. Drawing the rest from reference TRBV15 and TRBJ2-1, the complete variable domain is DAMVIQNPRYQVTQFGKPVTLSCSQTLNHNVMYWYQQKSSQAPKLLFHYYDKDFNNEADTPDNFQSRRPNTSFCFLDIRSPGLGDTAMYLCATMGLAGGREQFFGPGTRLTVL.

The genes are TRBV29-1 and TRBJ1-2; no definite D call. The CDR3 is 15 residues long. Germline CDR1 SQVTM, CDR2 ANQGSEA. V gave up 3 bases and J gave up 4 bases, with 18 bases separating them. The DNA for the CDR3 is TGCAGCGTTGAGGGAATTGGGAGTACGGGCTATGGCTACACCTTC. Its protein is CSVEGIGSTGYGYTF.

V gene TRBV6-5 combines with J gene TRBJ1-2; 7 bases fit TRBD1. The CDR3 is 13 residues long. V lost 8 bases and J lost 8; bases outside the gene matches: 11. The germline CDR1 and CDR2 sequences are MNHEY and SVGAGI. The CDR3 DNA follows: TGTGCCAGCGTCGACAGGGTCAAGGGGGGCTACACCTTC. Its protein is CASVDRVKGGYTF.

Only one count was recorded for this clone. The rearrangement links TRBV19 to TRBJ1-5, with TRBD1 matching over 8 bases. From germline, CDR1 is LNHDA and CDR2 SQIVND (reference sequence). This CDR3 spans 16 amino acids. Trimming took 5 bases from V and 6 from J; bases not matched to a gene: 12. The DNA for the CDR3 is TGTGCCAGTAGTCTTTATGGACAGGGAGCCGGTCAGCCCCAGCATTTT. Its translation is CASSLYGQGAGQPQHF.